The 20 T cell receptor beta chains presented below share a single source sample, sequenced in a study of cytotoxic CD8 clonotypes in ibrutinib-treated CLL. TCRdb's copy holds only in-frame clones and misses some; the assay was immunoSEQ multiplex PCR. The data hold hundreds of thousands of clones, with roughly 79% observed a single time. The material sequenced was PBMCs, taken after 12 months of ibrutinib treatment. The receptor source for this set is a human donor with chronic lymphocytic leukemia.

This sequence joins TRBV25-1 and TRBJ1-6; 9 bases line up with TRBD1. CDR3 length: 16 amino acids. From germline, CDR1 is MGHDK and CDR2 SYGVNS. The V segment lost 4 bases and the J segment 9 bases; nucleotides outside the gene matches: 10. CDR3 sequence: CASSGDGTGSLSPLHF. For the CDR3, the DNA is TGTGCCAGCAGTGGGGACGGGACAGGGTCGCTTTCACCCCTCCACTTT.

V and J are TRBV18 and TRBJ1-4, with D possibly TRBD1 on 6 matching bases. V gave up 6 bases and J gave up 7 bases, with 18 bases separating them. Germline V gives CDR1 KGHSH, CDR2 LQKENI. There are 15 residues in the CDR3. CDR3 amino acids: CASSRSGDFGEKLFF. The CDR3 region has the DNA TGTGCCAGCTCCCGCTCAGGGGACTTTGGTGAAAAACTGTTTTTT.

This clone was found a few times. The rearrangement joins TRBV6-1 to TRBJ1-5; the D is unclear. The CDR3 covers 12 residues. The V gene's germline CDR1 is MNHNS and CDR2 SASEGT. Trimming removed 6 bases from V and 5 bases from J, with 8 bases in between. The CDR3: CASSFHDQPQHF. The DNA of the CDR3 is TGTGCCAGCAGCTTTCACGATCAGCCCCAGCATTTT.

The chain joins TRBV9 to TRBJ2-5; 7 bases agree with TRBD2. The CDR3 runs 15 residues. Germline CDR1 is SGDLS and CDR2 is YYNGEE. The ends lost 2 bases at V and 5 bases at J; junction bases unmatched: 9. CDR3 residues: CASSVGGGRLETQYF. CDR3 in DNA: TGTGCCAGCAGCGTCGGCGGGGGAAGGTTGGAGACCCAGTACTTC. Full variable domain (missing parts from reference TRBV9 and TRBJ2-5): DSGVTQTPKHLITATGQRVTLRCSPRSGDLSVYWYQQSLDQGLQFLIQYYNGEERAKGNILERFSAQQFPDLHSELNLSSLELGDSALYFCASSVGGGRLETQYFGPGTRLLVL.

The chain has TRBV6-5 and TRBJ1-4; no definite D call. Looked up from germline, CDR1 is MNHEY and CDR2 is SVGAGI. Trimming removed 6 bases at V and 6 bases at J, with 14 bases between. The CDR3 is 14 amino acids. CDR3 residues: CASSLDQGYEKLFF. CDR3 in DNA: TGTGCCAGCAGCCTGGATCAAGGGTATGAAAAACTGTTTTTT.

The genes are TRBV4-1 and TRBJ2-5; D remains ambiguous. The germline V gene encodes CDR1 MGHRA and CDR2 YSYEKL. This CDR3 comprises 14 residues. V was shortened by 1 base and J by 3 bases, with 9 bases between the two germline ends. The CDR3 reads CASSQGATEETQYF. CDR3 bases: TGCGCCAGCAGCCAAGGAGCGACCGAAGAGACCCAGTACTTC.

This clone was recorded a few times. In the same sample, other DNA sequences code for this CDR3. DNA of the CDR3: TGCGCCAGCAGCTTGGGACAGGCTAATGAAAAACTGTTTTTT. Its translation: CASSLGQANEKLFF. V is TRBV5-1 and J is TRBJ1-4, with D maybe TRBD1 (6 bases). The CDR3 loop spans 14 amino acids. Per the germline V gene, CDR1 is SGHRS and CDR2 is YFSETQ. V lost 0 bases to trimming and J lost 3 bases, with 6 bases between them. The full variable domain, completed using reference TRBV5-1 and TRBJ1-4, is KAGVTQTPRYLIKTRGQQVTLSCSPISGHRSVSWYQQTPGQGLQFLFEYFSETQRNKGNFPGRFSGRQFSNSRSEMNVSTLELGDSALYLCASSLGQANEKLFFGSGTQLSVL.

This clone came up a few times. J is TRBJ1-1 and V is TRBV11-2; possibly TRBD1 for D (6 bases). Germline V gene lookup returns CDR1 SGHAT and CDR2 FQNNGV. Trimming removed 4 bases from V and 1 base from J, with 10 bases in between. This CDR3 has 14 amino acids. CDR3 coding DNA: TGTGCCAGCAGCTCCTCGGACAGGAACACTGAAGCTTTCTTT. Protein: CASSSSDRNTEAFF.

The DNA of the CDR3 is TGTGCCAGCTCACCGAGAGGGAGCGGACCTAACACCGGGGAGCTGTTTTTT. Translation: CASSPRGSGPNTGELFF. The chain is built from TRBV18 and TRBJ2-2; D perhaps matches TRBD2 (5 bases). V gave up 3 bases and J gave up 2 bases, with 16 bases separating them. The CDR3 has 17 amino acids. Germline values: CDR1 KGHSH, CDR2 LQKENI.

The chain is built from TRBV30 and TRBJ2-7, with a tentative D call TRBD2 (6 bases). CDR3 size: 13 residues. Trimming stripped 4 bases from V and 3 bases from J, with 13 bases between. Germline V gives CDR1 GTSNPN, CDR2 SVGIG (reference sequence). The CDR3 region is CAWTGTDYYEQYF. The CDR3 DNA is TGTGCCTGGACCGGGACGGACTACTACGAGCAGTACTTC. The full variable domain, in which reference TRBV30 and TRBJ2-7 provide the parts outside the CDR3, is SQTIHQWPATLVQPVGSPLSLECTVEGTSNPNLYWYRQAAGRGLQLLFYSVGIGQISSEVPQNLSASRPQDRQFILSSKKLLLSDSGFYLCAWTGTDYYEQYFGPGTRLTVT.

The count of this clone is one. The V call is TRBV19, the J call TRBJ1-2; D may be TRBD1 (5 bases). Germline V gene lookup returns CDR1 LNHDA and CDR2 SQIVND (reference sequence). This CDR3 comprises 16 residues. V lost 4 bases to trimming and J lost 4 bases, with 19 bases between them. CDR3 sequence reads: CASSTDRDAKLYGYTF. CDR3 sequence (DNA): TGTGCCAGTAGTACCGACCGGGACGCCAAGCTCTATGGCTACACCTTC.

The J gene is TRBJ1-2, the V gene TRBV18; weak D call: TRBD1 (6 bases). Trimming took off 5 bases at V and 4 bases at J, with 14 bases between the two ends. Germline CDR1 and CDR2: KGHSH and LQKENI. This CDR3 spans 14 amino acids. In DNA, the CDR3 is TGTGCCAGCTCAGAAATTGGGGGCGGCTATGGCTACACCTTC. It is translated as CASSEIGGGYGYTF. Variable domain in full (rest from reference TRBV18 and TRBJ1-2): NAGVMQNPRHLVRRRGQEARLRCSPMKGHSHVYWYRQLPEEGLKFMVYLQKENIIDESGMPKERFSAEFPKEGPSILRIQQVVRGDSAAYFCASSEIGGGYGYTFGSGTRLTVV.

The chain has TRBV2 and TRBJ2-1; 7 bases match TRBD2. CDR3 length: 21 residues. The trim removed 0 bases at V and 3 bases at J, leaving 20 bases unmatched. Germline CDR1 SNHLY, CDR2 FYNNEI. This CDR3 reads CASSEALSSGTLSRRYNEQFF. The DNA of the CDR3 is TGTGCCAGCAGTGAAGCGCTTTCCAGCGGGACCCTATCTCGTCGCTACAATGAGCAGTTCTTC.

The chain couples TRBV7-8 to TRBJ1-2; D may be TRBD1 (6 bases). V gave up 1 base and J gave up 8 bases, with 11 bases separating them. Germline CDR1 is SGHVS and CDR2 is FQNEAQ. The CDR3 is 13 amino acids. The CDR3, as DNA: TGTGCCAGCAGCTTAGTTGAGGGGGACGGCTACACCTTC. Its translation is CASSLVEGDGYTF. Full variable domain (missing parts from reference TRBV7-8 and TRBJ1-2): GAGVSQSPRYKVAKRGQDVALRCDPISGHVSLFWYQQALGQGPEFLTYFQNEAQLDKSGLPSDRFFAERPEGSVSTLKIQRTQQEDSAVYLCASSLVEGDGYTFGSGTRLTVV.

The gene calls are TRBV11-2 and TRBJ2-2; the D gene is possibly TRBD2 (5 bases). The CDR3 is 17 amino acids. V lost 2 bases and J lost 0, with 13 bases in between. Germline lookup yields CDR1 SGHAT and CDR2 FQNNGV. In DNA form, the CDR3 reads TGTGCCAGCAGCTTATTCGCACGGGATCCGAACACCGGGGAGCTGTTTTTT. Amino acid sequence: CASSLFARDPNTGELFF.

The CDR3 nucleotides read TGTGCCAGCAGTCCCCTCCCGGCGGTCGGCTCCTACGAGCAGTACTTC. Protein sequence: CASSPLPAVGSYEQYF. V is TRBV27 and J is TRBJ2-7; D is uncertain. Per germline, CDR1 MNHEY and CDR2 SMNVEV (reference sequence). V shed 5 bases and J shed 0 bases, with 17 bases lying between them. The length of the CDR3 is 16 residues.

The chain joins TRBV28 to TRBJ1-1, with TRBD1 identical over 9 bases. Germline loops: CDR1 MDHEN, CDR2 SYDVKM. The CDR3 length is 16 residues. The V and J ends lost 0 bases and 8 bases, in that order; junction bases with no gene match: 10. In DNA, the CDR3 is TGTGCCAGCAGTTTATGGTCCCCCGGGACAGGGAGCGAAGCTTTCTTT. It yields the protein CASSLWSPGTGSEAFF.

V usage is TRBV19 and J usage is TRBJ2-3; TRBD2 matches 9 bases. J was trimmed by 6 bases and V by 5 bases; bases with no gene match: 6. This CDR3 is 14 amino acids long. The germline gives CDR1 LNHDA, CDR2 SQIVND (reference sequence). Written as DNA, the CDR3 is TGTGCCAGTAGTTTATTAGCGGGAGCGGATACGCAGTATTTT. It yields the protein CASSLLAGADTQYF.

The CDR3: CATQSRTSTDTQYF. The CDR3 nucleotides are TGTGCCACCCAAAGCCGGACTAGCACAGATACGCAGTATTTT. The rearrangement uses TRBV19 and TRBJ2-3; D may be TRBD2 (5 bases). In germline, CDR1 is LNHDA, CDR2 SQIVND (reference sequence). The CDR3 sequence is 14 residues long. The V and J ends lost 10 bases and 0 bases respectively, with 14 bases between them. Based on the CDR3 plus reference TRBV19 and TRBJ2-3, the full variable domain is DGGITQSPKYLFRKEGQNVTLSCEQNLNHDAMYWYRQDPGQGLRLIYYSQIVNDFQKGDIAEGYSVSREKKESFPLTVTSAQKNPTAFYLCATQSRTSTDTQYFGPGTRLTVL.

The chain has TRBV27 and TRBJ2-7, with 7 bases lining up with TRBD1. The V gene end was trimmed by 0 bases and the J gene end by 2 bases; junction bases not matched to a gene: 1. Germline loops: CDR1 MNHEY, CDR2 SMNVEV (reference sequence). The CDR3 totals 14 residues. CDR3 nucleotides: TGTGCCAGCAGTTTATCGGGACAGACCTACGAGCAGTACTTC. Translating gives CASSLSGQTYEQYF.